What follows are 7 T cell receptor beta chains derived from one specimen sequenced in a study of cytomegalovirus exposure and HLA in healthy donors. The primer mix had 60 Vbeta and 13 Jbeta primers. Method: immunoSEQ multiplex PCR; TCRdb's copy keeps in-frame clones and lacks some. The table lists around 220,000 clones, about 74% of them singletons, with roughly a sixth in the top ten. The sample consisted of PBMCs. The receptors originated from a man aged 35 to 55 in good health and CMV-seronegative.

The rearrangement links TRBV7-8 to TRBJ2-7; TRBD2 is a possible D gene (5 bases). Germline values: CDR1 SGHVS, CDR2 FQNEAQ. This CDR3 has 16 residues. V shed 3 bases and J shed 0 bases, with 15 bases lying between them. This CDR3 is CASSFHSERLSYEQYF. DNA of the CDR3: TGTGCCAGCAGCTTTCATAGTGAGCGGCTCTCCTACGAGCAGTACTTC.

The V gene is TRBV23-1, the J gene TRBJ1-3; no clear D gene. TRBV23-1 is annotated as an ORF whose role is uncertain. V lost 1 base and J lost 0, with 10 bases in between. CDR3 size: 16 residues. CDR3 loop: CASSQYEENSGNTIYF. The CDR3 DNA follows: TGCGCCAGCAGTCAATATGAGGAGAACTCTGGAAACACCATATATTTT.

The chain uses TRBV2 and TRBJ1-5, with 7 bases matching TRBD1. After removal of 5 bases from V and 2 bases from J, the junction contained 3 bases not matched to a gene. Germline CDR1 and CDR2: SNHLY and FYNNEI. This CDR3 is built from 14 residues. DNA of the CDR3: TGTGCCAGCAGTCCCGACAGGGGCAATCAGCCCCAGCATTTT. As protein: CASSPDRGNQPQHF.

The V call is TRBV7-9, the J call TRBJ1-3; possible D gene TRBD1, 5 bases. Trimming cost V 4 bases and J 0 bases, with 19 bases left between them. Looked up from germline, CDR1 is SEHNR and CDR2 is FQNEAQ (reference sequence). This CDR3 is 18 amino acids long. The CDR3 DNA follows: TGTGCCAGCAGCTCAACACTGGGGCAGTATTACTCTGGAAACACCATATATTTT. As protein: CASSSTLGQYYSGNTIYF.

DNA of the CDR3: TGTGCCAGCAGTTTATCAGGCCCCGGGGGATTAGGCAATCAGCCCCAGCATTTT. Residues: CASSLSGPGGLGNQPQHF. V gene TRBV27 combines with J gene TRBJ1-5, with TRBD1 as a possible D gene (5 bases). Deletions cut 0 bases from V and 2 bases from J, with 17 bases between. The germline CDR1 and CDR2 sequences are MNHEY and SMNVEV (reference sequence). The CDR3 has 18 amino acids.

V is TRBV5-1 and J is TRBJ2-1; TRBD2 matches at 7 bases. This CDR3 is 15 amino acids long. V shed 0 bases and J 7 bases; nucleotides not matched to a gene: 7. Germline loops: CDR1 SGHRS, CDR2 YFSETQ. CDR3 loop: CASSLGWTSSNEQFF. CDR3 DNA: TGCGCCAGCAGCTTGGGTTGGACTAGTAGTAATGAGCAGTTCTTC.

The chain uses TRBV19 and TRBJ2-6, with a tentative D call TRBD1 (6 bases). Trimming stripped 5 bases from V and 0 bases from J, with 11 bases between. Germline loops: CDR1 LNHDA, CDR2 SQIVND (reference sequence). The CDR3 length is 16 residues. For the CDR3, the DNA is TGTGCCAGTAGTCCGACGGACAGCTCTGGGGCCAACGTCCTGACTTTC. Protein: CASSPTDSSGANVLTF.